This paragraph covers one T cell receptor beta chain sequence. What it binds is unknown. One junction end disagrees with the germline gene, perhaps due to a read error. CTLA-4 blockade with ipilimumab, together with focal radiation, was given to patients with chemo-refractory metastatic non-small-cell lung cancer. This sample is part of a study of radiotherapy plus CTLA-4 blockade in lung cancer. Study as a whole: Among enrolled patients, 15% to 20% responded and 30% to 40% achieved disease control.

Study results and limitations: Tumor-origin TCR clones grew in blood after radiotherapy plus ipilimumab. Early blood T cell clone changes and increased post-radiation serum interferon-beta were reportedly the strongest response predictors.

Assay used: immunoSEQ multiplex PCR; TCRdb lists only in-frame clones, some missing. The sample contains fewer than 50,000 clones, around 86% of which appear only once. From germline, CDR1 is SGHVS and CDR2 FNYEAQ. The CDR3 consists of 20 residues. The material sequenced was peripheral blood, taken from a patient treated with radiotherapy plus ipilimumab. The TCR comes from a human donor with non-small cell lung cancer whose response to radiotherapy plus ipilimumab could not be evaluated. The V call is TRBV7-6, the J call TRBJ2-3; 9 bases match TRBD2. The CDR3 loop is CASSLDPPAGGWDSTDTQYF. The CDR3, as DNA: TGTGCCAGCAGCTTAGACCCCCCAGCGGGAGGTTGGGATAGCACGGATACGCAGTATTTT.